The T cell receptor beta chain under discussion was sequenced for a study of shared clonotypes between healthy human individuals. Study-wide results and limits: Apart from blood, nothing was sampled; tissue repertoires likely differ. Around 5% was the fraction of naive CD4 clonotypes found shared across four donors.

About this clone: Its specificity is unknown.

CD4+ cells were split into CD45RA+ naive and CD45RA-negative memory subsets. Libraries were prepared by immunoSEQ multiplex PCR; TCRdb keeps only in-frame clonotypes and omits some of them. In the table there are a few million clones, more than 90% of which are singletons. CDR3 size: 16 residues. CDR1 and CDR2 from the germline V gene are KGHSH and LQKENI. The V gene end was trimmed by 6 bases and the J gene end by 6 bases; junction bases not matched to a gene: 13. The source material was naive CD4+ T cells sorted from blood. As for subset: CD45RA+ positively selected. This clonotype was sampled from a man younger than 35 in good health. The chain links TRBV18 to TRBJ1-4; TRBD1 agrees at 7 bases. Written as DNA, the CDR3 is TGTGCCAGCTCCACAGACATCAGGGGGTCAGATGAAAAACTGTTTTTT. Translation gives CASSTDIRGSDEKLFF.